Here is one T cell receptor (beta chain) with its context. The record originates from a study of control samples from healthy donors and cancer patients. Germline lookup yields CDR1 SGHTS and CDR2 YDEGEE. The junction had 15 bases not matched to a gene; V was cut back by 0 bases and J by 6 bases. This CDR3 contains 19 residues. TCRdb's table, derived via immunoSEQ multiplex PCR, lists solely in-frame clones and lacks some. The sample lists about 99,000 clones, around 89% occurring once. Sequencing input: PBMCs. The sequence was collected from a man in his sixties with lung cancer. The chain couples TRBV5-8 to TRBJ2-1; 10 bases match TRBD2. CDR3 amino acids: CASSLGKVLAGAYRNEQFF. As DNA, the CDR3 is TGTGCCAGCAGCTTGGGGAAGGTGCTAGCGGGGGCATATCGCAATGAGCAGTTCTTC.